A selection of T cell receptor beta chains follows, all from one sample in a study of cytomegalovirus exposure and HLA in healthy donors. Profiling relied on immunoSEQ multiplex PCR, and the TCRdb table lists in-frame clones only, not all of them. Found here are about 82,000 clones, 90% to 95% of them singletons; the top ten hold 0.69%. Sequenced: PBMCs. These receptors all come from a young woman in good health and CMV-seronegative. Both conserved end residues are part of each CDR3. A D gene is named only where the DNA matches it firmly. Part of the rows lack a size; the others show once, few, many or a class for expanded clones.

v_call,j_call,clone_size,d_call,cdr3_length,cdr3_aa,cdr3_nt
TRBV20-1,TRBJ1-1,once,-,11,CSADRETEAFF,TGCAGTGCTGACCGGGAGACTGAAGCTTTCTTT
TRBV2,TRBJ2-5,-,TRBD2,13,CASSGTSYGTQYF,TGTGCCAGCAGTGGGACTAGTTATGGGACCCAGTACTTC
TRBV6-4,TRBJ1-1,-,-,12,CASSAPGGVAFF,TGTGCCAGCAGTGCCCCGGGGGGGGTGGCTTTCTTT
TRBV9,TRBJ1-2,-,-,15,CASSPLLNRASGYTF,TGTGCCAGCAGCCCTCTTCTGAATAGAGCCTCCGGCTACACCTTC
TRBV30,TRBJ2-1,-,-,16,CAWSDGEGGSYNEQFF,TGTGCCTGGAGTGATGGGGAAGGGGGCTCCTACAATGAGCAGTTCTTC
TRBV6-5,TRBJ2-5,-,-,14,CASSYEGPRETQYF,TGTGCCAGCAGTTACGAGGGCCCCCGGGAGACCCAGTACTTC
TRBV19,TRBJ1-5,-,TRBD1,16,CASSTQDRGVYEPQHF,TGTGCCAGTAGTACACAGGACAGGGGTGTTTACGAGCCCCAGCATTTT
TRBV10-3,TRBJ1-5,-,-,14,CAISESKTGQPQHF,TGTGCCATCAGTGAGTCGAAGACGGGGCAGCCCCAGCATTTT
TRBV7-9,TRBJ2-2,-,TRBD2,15,CASSSLRGLARELFF,TGTGCCAGCAGCTCCCTACGGGGACTAGCACGGGAGCTGTTTTTT
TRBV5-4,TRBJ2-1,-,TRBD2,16,CASSLGTSGDYNEQFF,TGTGCCAGCAGCTTGGGGACTAGCGGGGACTACAATGAGCAGTTCTTC
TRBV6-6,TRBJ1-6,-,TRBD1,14,CASSLTGVGSPLHF,TGTGCCAGCAGCTTGACAGGGGTGGGTTCACCCCTCCACTTT
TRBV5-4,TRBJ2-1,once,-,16,CASSLEGSFSYNEQFF,TGTGCCAGCAGCTTGGAGGGGTCCTTCTCCTACAATGAGCAGTTCTTC
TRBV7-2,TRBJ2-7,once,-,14,CASSSNKGAYEQYF,TGTGCCAGCAGTTCCAACAAGGGGGCCTACGAGCAGTACTTC